Listed here is a single T cell receptor (beta chain). Sequencing was performed with immunoSEQ multiplex PCR; in TCRdb, only in-frame clones are kept and a portion is missing. The repertoire includes 150,000 or so clones, roughly 84% of them detected once, and roughly 12% sits in the top ten. This entry comes from a study of blood T cell repertoires in COVID-19. Turning to the study itself: The United States, Italy and Spain were the sources of the acute and convalescent COVID-19 samples. T cells, B-cell-depleted T cells, or PBMCs supplied cDNA or gDNA.

Seattle patient enrollment occurred during active infection, with longitudinal follow-up thereafter. The CDR3 sequence is 14 residues long. CDR1 is WNHNN, CDR2 SYGVQD, per germline (reference sequence). The V and J ends lost 4 bases and 8 bases, in that order; junction bases with no gene match: 5. This TCR came from a woman aged 55-69 years with COVID-19, enrolled during active disease. V and J are TRBV10-1 and TRBJ2-1; 10 positions agree with TRBD1. The sequenced material came from peripheral blood. The CDR3 DNA sequence: TGCGCCAGCAGTGGACAGGGGGCGGCTTATGAGCAGTTCTTC. Amino acid sequence: CASSGQGAAYEQFF.